This TCR beta chain emerged from a study of cytomegalovirus exposure and HLA in healthy donors. Points on this clone: Its antigen remains unknown.

Per the germline V gene, CDR1 is SGHVS and CDR2 is FNYEAQ. V dropped 1 base and J dropped 3; count of bases not matched to a gene: 4. The CDR3 has 18 amino acids. The study, taken as a whole, reports: Earlier analysis yielded a pattern in which most TCR beta V segments were productive about 87% or about 30% of the time. Across HLA loci, a later analysis found differing TCR association rates, with DRB1 most and HLA-C fewest. A later analysis linked a missense variant in DCLRE1C to the trimming of TCR beta V and J genes.

The PCR made use of 60 Vbeta and 13 Jbeta primers. Some clones are missing from TCRdb's copy, which holds only in-frame ones; the method was immunoSEQ multiplex PCR. The sample's table shows about 150,000 clones. This TCR derives from a man under 40 in good health and CMV-seronegative. V usage is TRBV7-6 and J usage is TRBJ2-1; 15 bases align to TRBD2. Sequenced input: PBMCs. CDR3 residues: CASSLGGTSGRLYNEQFF. The CDR3 DNA reads as TGTGCCAGCAGCTTAGGGGGGACTAGCGGGAGGCTCTACAATGAGCAGTTCTTC. The entire variable domain, with the rest obtained from reference TRBV7-6 and TRBJ2-1, is as follows: GAGVSQSPRYKVTKRGQDVALRCDPISGHVSLYWYRQALGQGPEFLTYFNYEAQQDKSGLPNDRFSAERPEGSISTLTIQRTEQRDSAMYRCASSLGGTSGRLYNEQFFGPGTRLTVL.